The clone carrying this T cell receptor (beta chain) was observed a few times. The antigen is unknown. Built from TCR beta cDNA, the libraries had unique molecular identifiers in them. TCRdb ran MiXCR on the PCR reads and lists one entry per CDR3 protein. This table has more than 350,000 distinct CDR3 sequences, 30% to 40% appearing once. Germline V gene data show CDR1 as SGHRS and CDR2 as YFSETQ. V lost 2 bases, J lost 10 bases, and 23 bases stayed unmatched. The CDR3 has 19 amino acids. The entry originates in a study of post-analysis software for immune sequencing data. Points from the study as a whole: The five TRBV segments detected at higher frequency in patients than in controls included TRBV5-6, TRBV5-1 and TRBV20-1.

The TCR comes from a girl aged 2 to 9 with multiple sclerosis. The chain joins TRBV5-1 to TRBJ2-3; TRBD1 matches at 9 bases. Sequencing was performed on blood. In nucleotides, the CDR3 is TGCGCCAGCAGCTTACCAGCCGGGACAGGGTTTTGGGGCTCAGGGGCGCAGTATTTT. Protein sequence: CASSLPAGTGFWGSGAQYF.